This TCR beta chain was documented in a study of blood T cell repertoires in COVID-19. Turning to the study itself: From the United States, Italy and Spain came samples of acute and convalescent COVID-19. In each case, the material was cDNA or gDNA derived from T cells, B-cell-depleted T cells, or PBMCs.

In the authors' workflow: Cell counts per sample came from amplifying reference gene primers. Here immunoSEQ multiplex PCR was the method, and the copy in TCRdb shows in-frame clones only, minus some. The V and J calls and clone size are taken from that table; D and trimming were inferred from the DNA. The sample lists 150,000 to 200,000 clones; 70% to 80% were seen once. V was pared by 2 bases and J by 6 bases, with 5 bases of the junction left unmatched. Looked up from germline, CDR1 is SGHTA and CDR2 is FQGNSA. The CDR3 covers 15 residues. Sequencing was carried out using peripheral blood. The source is a woman in her forties or fifties with active or convalescent COVID-19. The V call is TRBV7-2, the J call TRBJ2-2; 8 bases map to TRBD2. The CDR3 loop reads CASSLWASGSGELFF. CDR3 bases: TGTGCCAGCAGCTTATGGGCTAGCGGGTCCGGGGAGCTGTTTTTT.